The 19 T cell receptor beta chains given below trace back to one sample, sequenced in a study of T cell responses to AZD1222 COVID-19 vaccine. Only in-frame clones appear in the TCRdb table, and some are missing; sequencing was by immunoSEQ multiplex PCR. Seen here are 90,000 to 130,000 clones, around nine tenths observed once, and the top ten hold 3.1%. The specimen comprised peripheral blood, sampled on day 0 of MenACWY control vaccination. Receptor source: an adult in good health.

The J gene is TRBJ2-3, the V gene TRBV14; 11 bases fit TRBD2. With V trimmed by 5 bases and J by 4 bases, 5 bases remained unmatched. Germline V CDR1 and CDR2: SGHDN, FVKESK. This CDR3 is 15 amino acids long. The CDR3 here is CASSKTSGAADTQYF. CDR3 sequence (DNA): TGTGCCAGCAGCAAGACTAGCGGGGCTGCAGATACGCAGTATTTT.

The CDR3 sequence: CASSTQGSGSGNTIYF. In DNA, the CDR3 is TGTGCCAGCAGCACTCAGGGAAGCGGCTCTGGAAACACCATATATTTT. The rearrangement links TRBV13 to TRBJ1-3; D may be TRBD1 (5 bases). The germline CDR1 and CDR2 sequences are PRHDT and FYEKMQ (reference sequence). The CDR3 length is 16 residues. V dropped 5 bases and J dropped 0 bases, with 14 bases sitting between them.

The chain joins TRBV25-1 to TRBJ2-7; tentative D call: TRBD2 (6 bases). V was shortened by 5 bases and J by 5 bases, with 16 bases between the two germline ends. Germline-derived CDR1 and CDR2 are MGHDK and SYGVNS. This CDR3 has 14 amino acids. CDR3 coding DNA: TGTGCCAGCAGTACTCGGGACTCCCGCCACGAGCAGTACTTC. Translating it yields CASSTRDSRHEQYF.

This clone appeared a single time. This chain uses TRBV7-3 with TRBJ1-2; TRBD1 aligns across 9 bases. The CDR3 length is 13 residues. J was trimmed by 8 bases and V by 5 bases; bases with no gene match: 6. From germline, CDR1 is SGHTA and CDR2 FQGTGA. The CDR3 loop is CASSPRTGEGYTF. In DNA form, the CDR3 reads TGTGCCAGCAGCCCGCGGACAGGGGAAGGCTACACCTTC.

On this clone itself: The identical CDR3 is also encoded by other nucleotide sequences in the sample. The chain employs TRBV5-1 and TRBJ1-1; D is perhaps TRBD1 (5 bases). Trimming removed 1 base at V and 3 bases at J, with 13 bases between. CDR3 length: 15 amino acids. From germline, CDR1 is SGHRS and CDR2 YFSETQ. The chain's CDR3 is CASSLLPGRDTEAFF. CDR3 bases: TGCGCCAGCAGCTTGCTACCAGGGCGGGACACTGAAGCTTTCTTT.

The chain recombines TRBV29-1 with TRBJ2-1; 9 bases line up with TRBD2. CDR3 length: 12 residues. V lost 6 bases and J lost 10; bases outside the gene matches: 7. Germline CDR1 SQVTM, CDR2 ANQGSEA. The CDR3 bases are TGCAGCGTCCGAGCGGGGGGAGGGGAGCAGTTCTTC. It encodes CSVRAGGGEQFF.

This sequence joins TRBV7-2 and TRBJ1-1; TRBD1 matches at 11 bases. Germline V gene sequence: CDR1 SGHTA, CDR2 FQGNSA. V lost 5 bases to trimming and J lost 3 bases; unmatched junction nucleotides: 5. The CDR3 consists of 15 residues. In DNA, the CDR3 is TGTGCCAGCAGCAGCCGGACAGGGGGCGACACTGAAGCTTTCTTT. This translates into CASSSRTGGDTEAFF.

Points on this clone: At one boundary the junction diverges from the germline segment, which might be a read error. The chain employs TRBV7-2 and TRBJ1-6; maybe TRBD1 (6 bases). Germline values: CDR1 SGHTA, CDR2 FQGNSA. This CDR3 has 13 amino acids. The CDR3 protein is CATSAGAYSPLHF. CDR3 coding DNA: TGTGCCACCAGCGCAGGGGCCTATTCACCCCTCCACTTT.

This chain joins TRBV28 and TRBJ1-5; 9 bases are shared with TRBD1. There are 13 residues in the CDR3. Germline loops: CDR1 MDHEN, CDR2 SYDVKM. The V segment lost 5 bases and the J segment 7 bases; nucleotides outside the gene matches: 3. In DNA form, the CDR3 reads TGTGCCAGCAGTGGACAGGGGAGGCAGCCCCAGCATTTT. Protein: CASSGQGRQPQHF.

This clone was detected a few times. The chain joins TRBV11-2 to TRBJ1-1; TRBD1 is a possible D gene (6 bases). With 4 bases removed from V and 0 bases from J, the gap between germline ends came to 12 bases. Germline CDR1 and CDR2: SGHAT and FQNNGV. The CDR3 runs 15 residues. The CDR3 here is CASSSSRGMNTEAFF. The CDR3, as DNA: TGTGCCAGCAGCTCGAGCAGGGGCATGAACACTGAAGCTTTCTTT. The full variable domain, in which reference TRBV11-2 and TRBJ1-1 provide the parts outside the CDR3, is EAGVAQSPRYKIIEKRQSVAFWCNPISGHATLYWYQQILGQGPKLLIQFQNNGVVDDSQLPKDRFSAERLKGVDSTLKIQPAKLEDSAVYLCASSSSRGMNTEAFFGQGTRLTVV.

This chain joins TRBV6-5 and TRBJ2-7; the D is unclear. The CDR3 is 12 residues long. The germline CDR1 and CDR2 sequences are MNHEY and SVGAGI. Trimming removed 2 bases from V and 6 bases from J, with 8 bases in between. CDR3 region: CASSYTTSEQYF. The CDR3 DNA sequence: TGTGCCAGCAGTTACACGACATCCGAGCAGTACTTC.

The chain has TRBV7-8 and TRBJ1-1; TRBD1 might be the D (6 bases). Germline CDR1 SGHVS, CDR2 FQNEAQ. Between the trimmed V and J ends, which lost 4 bases and 6 bases, there was a span of 15 bases. This CDR3 is built from 14 residues. The CDR3 coding sequence is TGTGCCAGCAGCTACAACGGGGGCAGGGCTGAAGCTTTCTTT. Its protein product is CASSYNGGRAEAFF. Full variable domain (missing parts from reference TRBV7-8 and TRBJ1-1): GAGVSQSPRYKVAKRGQDVALRCDPISGHVSLFWYQQALGQGPEFLTYFQNEAQLDKSGLPSDRFFAERPEGSVSTLKIQRTQQEDSAVYLCASSYNGGRAEAFFGQGTRLTVV.

The chain joins TRBV3-1 (or the pseudogene TRBV3-2) to TRBJ1-4; 7 bases line up with TRBD1. J gave up 7 bases and V 6 bases, and 14 bases lay outside the gene matches. Per the germline V gene, CDR1 is LGHDT and CDR2 is YNNKEL (reference sequence). There are 16 residues in the CDR3. CDR3 amino acids: CASSSRTGGGSEKLFF. For the CDR3, the DNA is TGTGCCAGCAGTTCCAGGACAGGCGGGGGGAGTGAAAAACTGTTTTTT.

The genes are TRBV1 and TRBJ1-2; the table's D call TRBD1 went unverified against the DNA. TRBV1 is described as a pseudogene. The CDR3 is made up of 22 amino acids. In DNA, the CDR3 is TGCACCAGCAGCCAAGGTGGACAGGGGTTGGCCCGCCCTTCTCGATTTTACTATGGCTACACCTTC. Translated: CTSSQGGQGLARPSRFYYGYTF.

This clone was observed once. V is TRBV27 and J is TRBJ2-2; TRBD2 aligns across 7 bases. This CDR3 has 15 amino acids. Germline loops: CDR1 MNHEY, CDR2 SMNVEV (reference sequence). V lost 7 bases to trimming and J lost 5 bases; unmatched junction nucleotides: 10. The CDR3 here is CASTLGLAATGELFF. In DNA, the CDR3 is TGTGCCAGCACCCTGGGGCTAGCGGCGACCGGGGAGCTGTTTTTT.

V and J are TRBV3-1 (or the pseudogene TRBV3-2) and TRBJ2-7; no firm D call. The germline CDR1 and CDR2 sequences are LGHDT and YNNKEL (reference sequence). V was trimmed by 1 base and J by 0 bases, leaving 7 bases between them. The CDR3 length is 14 residues. The CDR3 bases are TGTGCCAGCAGCCAAGGAACGGTCTCCTACGAGCAGTACTTC. Its protein is CASSQGTVSYEQYF.

CDR3 residues: CASSVGDSYGYTF. The CDR3 nucleotides read TGTGCCAGCAGCGTAGGGGACAGCTATGGCTACACCTTC. The chain carries TRBV9 and TRBJ1-2, with 7 bases lining up with TRBD1. With V trimmed by 0 bases and J by 4 bases, 0 bases remained unmatched. The CDR3 totals 13 residues. The V gene's germline CDR1 is SGDLS and CDR2 YYNGEE.

The gene calls are TRBV5-1 and TRBJ2-3; 13 bases match TRBD2. CDR1 and CDR2 (germline): SGHRS, YFSETQ. The CDR3 extends over 16 amino acids. J lost 5 bases, V lost 1 base, and 4 bases had no gene match. The CDR3 region is CASSLTSGGARDTQYF. CDR3 DNA sequence: TGCGCCAGCAGCTTGACTAGCGGGGGGGCAAGAGATACGCAGTATTTT.

This clone was recorded a few times. The chain employs TRBV11-2 and TRBJ1-3; D ambiguous. Germline V lookup: CDR1 SGHAT, CDR2 FQNNGV. V was cut by 0 bases and J by 2 bases, with 8 bases left in between. The CDR3 runs to 15 residues. CDR3 nucleotide sequence: TGTGCCAGCAGCTTAGATGGTAATACTGGAAACACCATATATTTT. Translated: CASSLDGNTGNTIYF.